A selection of T cell receptor beta chains follows, all from one sample in a study of cytomegalovirus exposure and HLA in healthy donors. Produced via immunoSEQ multiplex PCR; TCRdb's table is partial and in-frame only. The sample lists about 160,000 clones; 82% were seen once. Sequencing was performed on PBMCs. These TCRs come from a girl aged 2 to 9 in good health and CMV-seropositive. Both conserved end residues are part of each CDR3. The order of the fields is CDR3 DNA, CDR3 protein, J gene, D gene, clone size, V gene. The D gene is left open where the match is weak. Size is stated for part of the rows, as once, few or many counts, or as a class when the clone is expanded.

CDR3 DNA: TGTGCCAGCAGTAACCCGACTAGCGGGTTGAATCAAGAGACCCAGTACTTC
CDR3 protein: CASSNPTSGLNQETQYF
J gene: TRBJ2-5
D gene: TRBD2
clone size: .
V gene: TRBV28

CDR3 DNA: TGTGCCAGCAGCGATTTGGGGGGAGATCAGCCCCAGCATTTT
CDR3 protein: CASSDLGGDQPQHF
J gene: TRBJ1-5
D gene: .
clone size: .
V gene: TRBV6-6

CDR3 DNA: TGTGCCAGCAGCTTAGGAGGGACTGGAAACACCATATATTTT
CDR3 protein: CASSLGGTGNTIYF
J gene: TRBJ1-3
D gene: .
clone size: .
V gene: TRBV5-6

CDR3 DNA: TGTGCCTGGAGTGGGGGTCGGAGGGACAGGGCCTACAATGAGCAGTTCTTC
CDR3 protein: CAWSGGRRDRAYNEQFF
J gene: TRBJ2-1
D gene: TRBD1
clone size: .
V gene: TRBV30

CDR3 DNA: TGTGCCAGCAGCCAAGTTTTTTTGGGCAGGGATGGCTACACCTTC
CDR3 protein: CASSQVFLGRDGYTF
J gene: TRBJ1-2
D gene: .
clone size: .
V gene: TRBV14

CDR3 DNA: TGTGCCAGCAGGAGCAGGGCCAGGGGCACTGGGGCCAACGTCCTGACTTTC
CDR3 protein: CASRSRARGTGANVLTF
J gene: TRBJ2-6
D gene: .
clone size: .
V gene: TRBV7-3

CDR3 DNA: TGTGCCTGGAGGCTGCTGAGCACTGAAGCTTTCTTT
CDR3 protein: CAWRLLSTEAFF
J gene: TRBJ1-1
D gene: .
clone size: .
V gene: TRBV30

CDR3 DNA: TGCAGCGTCGCTTTTGGGGCAGCGACCAATCAGCCCCAGCATTTT
CDR3 protein: CSVAFGAATNQPQHF
J gene: TRBJ1-5
D gene: .
clone size: .
V gene: TRBV29-1

CDR3 DNA: TGCGCCAGCCGGGACAGGGACTCTGGGGCCAACGTCCTGACTTTC
CDR3 protein: CASRDRDSGANVLTF
J gene: TRBJ2-6
D gene: TRBD1
clone size: .
V gene: TRBV4-1

CDR3 DNA: TGTGCCAGCAGTTTAAGGTTCGCAGGGTGGTACAATCAGCCCCAGCATTTT
CDR3 protein: CASSLRFAGWYNQPQHF
J gene: TRBJ1-5
D gene: .
clone size: .
V gene: TRBV27

CDR3 DNA: TGTGCCAGCAGTTTATCGAGGCTAGCGGCACCCTATACGCAGTATTTT
CDR3 protein: CASSLSRLAAPYTQYF
J gene: TRBJ2-3
D gene: TRBD2
clone size: .
V gene: TRBV27

CDR3 DNA: TGTGCCAGCATTAAACAGGGTGGGCCCTACGAGCAGTACTTC
CDR3 protein: CASIKQGGPYEQYF
J gene: TRBJ2-7
D gene: .
clone size: .
V gene: TRBV6-1

CDR3 DNA: TGTGCCAGCGGGGGGGGATTGAAAGAGACCCAGTACTTC
CDR3 protein: CASGGGLKETQYF
J gene: TRBJ2-5
D gene: TRBD2
clone size: .
V gene: TRBV2

CDR3 DNA: TGTGCCAGCAGCAGCGCGGGACAGCGAAACACCATATATTTT
CDR3 protein: CASSSAGQRNTIYF
J gene: TRBJ1-3
D gene: TRBD1
clone size: .
V gene: TRBV5-6

CDR3 DNA: TGTGCCATCAGTTTAGCGGGGAGCTCCTACGAGCAGTACTTC
CDR3 protein: CAISLAGSSYEQYF
J gene: TRBJ2-7
D gene: TRBD2
clone size: .
V gene: TRBV10-3

CDR3 DNA: TGTGCCAGCAGTCTTTCCGGACTAGCAACAGATACGCAGTATTTT
CDR3 protein: CASSLSGLATDTQYF
J gene: TRBJ2-3
D gene: TRBD2
clone size: .
V gene: TRBV28

CDR3 DNA: TGTGCCAGCAGCTGGGGACAGGGGGTAGATACGCAGTATTTT
CDR3 protein: CASSWGQGVDTQYF
J gene: TRBJ2-3
D gene: TRBD1
clone size: .
V gene: TRBV5-5

CDR3 DNA: TGCAGCGTTTTGGGAGGACAGGGAGGGGTAGAGACCCAGTACTTC
CDR3 protein: CSVLGGQGGVETQYF
J gene: TRBJ2-5
D gene: .
clone size: .
V gene: TRBV29-1

CDR3 DNA: TGTGCCAGCAGTTACTCAGGGACAGGGATCACAGATACGCAGTATTTT
CDR3 protein: CASSYSGTGITDTQYF
J gene: TRBJ2-3
D gene: TRBD1
clone size: .
V gene: TRBV6-5

CDR3 DNA: TGCGCCAGCAGCGAGGGACTAGCGGGACTAATAGATACGCAGTATTTT
CDR3 protein: CASSEGLAGLIDTQYF
J gene: TRBJ2-3
D gene: TRBD2
clone size: .
V gene: TRBV5-1

CDR3 DNA: TGTGCCAGCAGCTTGGAACTAGCAGGCACAGATACGCAGTATTTT
CDR3 protein: CASSLELAGTDTQYF
J gene: TRBJ2-3
D gene: .
clone size: .
V gene: TRBV5-4

CDR3 DNA: TGTGCCAGCAGTTTTCCCGGGGAGACCCAGTACTTC
CDR3 protein: CASSFPGETQYF
J gene: TRBJ2-5
D gene: .
clone size: few
V gene: TRBV28

CDR3 DNA: TGCGCCAGCAGCCAAAGGTCCAGGGATGGCTACACCTTC
CDR3 protein: CASSQRSRDGYTF
J gene: TRBJ1-2
D gene: .
clone size: .
V gene: TRBV4-1

CDR3 DNA: TGTGCCAGCAGGCGAATCTCCTACAGGGTTTCCTACAATGAGCAGTTCTTC
CDR3 protein: CASRRISYRVSYNEQFF
J gene: TRBJ2-1
D gene: .
clone size: once
V gene: TRBV7-9

CDR3 DNA: TGCAGCGTCCGGGACAGGGTGGGGACTGAAGCTTTCTTT
CDR3 protein: CSVRDRVGTEAFF
J gene: TRBJ1-1
D gene: TRBD1
clone size: .
V gene: TRBV29-1

CDR3 DNA: TGCAGCGTTGAAGTCCGTACGGACCAAGAGACCCAGTACTTC
CDR3 protein: CSVEVRTDQETQYF
J gene: TRBJ2-5
D gene: .
clone size: .
V gene: TRBV29-1

CDR3 DNA: TGTGCCAGCAGCGTGGGCAGTCGACCGTACCAAGAGACCCAGTACTTC
CDR3 protein: CASSVGSRPYQETQYF
J gene: TRBJ2-5
D gene: .
clone size: .
V gene: TRBV9

CDR3 DNA: TGTGCCAGCAGCGGGACAGGGAGATCCTACGAGCAGTACTTC
CDR3 protein: CASSGTGRSYEQYF
J gene: TRBJ2-7
D gene: TRBD1
clone size: .
V gene: TRBV7-8

CDR3 DNA: TGCAGCGTTGGGGCGACAGCCTCAGAGACCCAGTACTTC
CDR3 protein: CSVGATASETQYF
J gene: TRBJ2-5
D gene: .
clone size: .
V gene: TRBV29-1

CDR3 DNA: TGCGCCAGCAGCCAAGATCAGAGGCGCGACACCGGGGAGCTGTTTTTT
CDR3 protein: CASSQDQRRDTGELFF
J gene: TRBJ2-2
D gene: .
clone size: .
V gene: TRBV4-1

CDR3 DNA: TGTGCCAGCAGCCCCGGGAGGAGTTTCTACAATGAGCAGTTCTTC
CDR3 protein: CASSPGRSFYNEQFF
J gene: TRBJ2-1
D gene: TRBD2
clone size: few
V gene: TRBV5-6

CDR3 DNA: TGTGCCAGCTCACCGGGGTGGGGAGAGTACGAGCAGTACTTC
CDR3 protein: CASSPGWGEYEQYF
J gene: TRBJ2-7
D gene: .
clone size: .
V gene: TRBV18

CDR3 DNA: TGTGCCAGGGGGTCCTTCGGGAATGGCTACACCTTC
CDR3 protein: CARGSFGNGYTF
J gene: TRBJ1-2
D gene: .
clone size: .
V gene: TRBV21-1

CDR3 DNA: TGTGCCAGCAGTTCCGACTTAAATCAGCCCCAGCATTTT
CDR3 protein: CASSSDLNQPQHF
J gene: TRBJ1-5
D gene: .
clone size: .
V gene: TRBV6-5

CDR3 DNA: TGTGCCAGCAGCTTGAAACAGGGGGTGGGCAATGAGCAGTTCTTC
CDR3 protein: CASSLKQGVGNEQFF
J gene: TRBJ2-1
D gene: TRBD1
clone size: .
V gene: TRBV5-4

CDR3 DNA: TGCGCCAGCAGTTTTCGCGGTACCACGAACACCGGGGAGCTGTTTTTT
CDR3 protein: CASSFRGTTNTGELFF
J gene: TRBJ2-2
D gene: .
clone size: .
V gene: TRBV5-1

CDR3 DNA: TGCGCCAGCAGCGACTCGACAGGGGTTGATGAGCAGTTCTTC
CDR3 protein: CASSDSTGVDEQFF
J gene: TRBJ2-1
D gene: TRBD1
clone size: .
V gene: TRBV5-1

CDR3 DNA: TGCGCCAGCAGCTATTCGACAGGGGGCGCCTACGAGCAGTACTTC
CDR3 protein: CASSYSTGGAYEQYF
J gene: TRBJ2-7
D gene: TRBD1
clone size: .
V gene: TRBV4-1

CDR3 DNA: TGTGCCTGGACCCGACAGGGTTGGACTGAAGCTTTCTTT
CDR3 protein: CAWTRQGWTEAFF
J gene: TRBJ1-1
D gene: TRBD1
clone size: .
V gene: TRBV30

CDR3 DNA: TGTGCCAGCAGCGTAGGGACTAGCGGGAGTGGAGATACGCAGTATTTT
CDR3 protein: CASSVGTSGSGDTQYF
J gene: TRBJ2-3
D gene: TRBD2
clone size: .
V gene: TRBV9

CDR3 DNA: TGTGCCAGCAGTCCAGTGGACTTCCACACTGAAGCTTTCTTT
CDR3 protein: CASSPVDFHTEAFF
J gene: TRBJ1-1
D gene: .
clone size: .
V gene: TRBV27

CDR3 DNA: TGTGCCAGCAGCTTGGACAGGGGGCTAACTGAAGCTTTCTTT
CDR3 protein: CASSLDRGLTEAFF
J gene: TRBJ1-1
D gene: TRBD1
clone size: once
V gene: TRBV5-8

CDR3 DNA: TGTGCCAGCAGTTCCCTTAGGGGGAGCTCCTACAATGAGCAGTTCTTC
CDR3 protein: CASSSLRGSSYNEQFF
J gene: TRBJ2-1
D gene: .
clone size: .
V gene: TRBV27

CDR3 DNA: TGTGCCAGCAGCCCCTCACGGGGCACTGAAGCTTTCTTT
CDR3 protein: CASSPSRGTEAFF
J gene: TRBJ1-1
D gene: .
clone size: .
V gene: TRBV13

CDR3 DNA: TGTGCCAGCAGCGCCAACACAGATACGCAGTATTTT
CDR3 protein: CASSANTDTQYF
J gene: TRBJ2-3
D gene: .
clone size: .
V gene: TRBV9

CDR3 DNA: TGTGCCTGGAGTGTAGCCGTCCGGGGCACTGAAGCTTTCTTT
CDR3 protein: CAWSVAVRGTEAFF
J gene: TRBJ1-1
D gene: .
clone size: once
V gene: TRBV30

CDR3 DNA: TGTGCCAGCATGACTAGCGGGAGTCTCTACAATGAGCAGTTCTTC
CDR3 protein: CASMTSGSLYNEQFF
J gene: TRBJ2-1
D gene: TRBD2
clone size: .
V gene: TRBV2

CDR3 DNA: TGCGCCAGCAGCCTGGGACAGCCCAGCTCTGGAAACACCATATATTTT
CDR3 protein: CASSLGQPSSGNTIYF
J gene: TRBJ1-3
D gene: TRBD1
clone size: .
V gene: TRBV5-1

CDR3 DNA: TGCGCCAGCAGTAGGGGGTACGCTGAAGCTTTCTTT
CDR3 protein: CASSRGYAEAFF
J gene: TRBJ1-1
D gene: .
clone size: .
V gene: TRBV4-1

CDR3 DNA: TGTGCCTGGAGTGAGGGGACAGGGGGTGTTTCGGGGAATGAAAAACTGTTTTTT
CDR3 protein: CAWSEGTGGVSGNEKLFF
J gene: TRBJ1-4
D gene: TRBD1
clone size: .
V gene: TRBV30

CDR3 DNA: TGTGCCTGGAGTGTGGGGGGTGCACCCTACAATGAGCAGTTCTTC
CDR3 protein: CAWSVGGAPYNEQFF
J gene: TRBJ2-1
D gene: .
clone size: .
V gene: TRBV30

CDR3 DNA: TGTGCCAGCAAGGAATCGACAGGGGGTTTCTATGGCTACACCTTC
CDR3 protein: CASKESTGGFYGYTF
J gene: TRBJ1-2
D gene: TRBD1
clone size: .
V gene: TRBV27

CDR3 DNA: TGCAGCGTTGTCAGGGAGGCTACTGAAGCTTTCTTT
CDR3 protein: CSVVREATEAFF
J gene: TRBJ1-1
D gene: .
clone size: .
V gene: TRBV29-1